The clone carrying this TCR beta chain was seen a few times. These data are taken from a study of T cell changes during pregnancy in multiple sclerosis. This CDR3 has 16 residues. V was clipped by 3 bases and J by 6 bases, with 20 bases between them. The germline V gene encodes CDR1 MNHEY and CDR2 SVGAGI. Here immunoSEQ multiplex PCR was the method, and the copy in TCRdb shows in-frame clones only, minus some. In the table there are tens of thousands of clones, approximately 90% of which are singletons. The source was peripheral blood, collected in the second trimester of pregnancy. This clonotype originated in a female donor with multiple sclerosis, enrolled in a pregnancy study. The chain joins TRBV6-5 to TRBJ1-2; no definite D call. The chain's CDR3 is CASSYRGTYRMDGYTF. The DNA of the CDR3 is TGTGCCAGCAGTTATCGGGGAACATACAGAATGGATGGCTACACCTTC.